This T cell receptor (beta chain) was sequenced for a study of cytomegalovirus exposure and HLA in healthy donors. Study-level results: Available immune exposure information was restricted to CMV serostatus only. A link between a missense DCLRE1C variant and TCR beta V- and J-gene trimming emerged from a later analysis.

Deletions cut 3 bases from V and 1 base from J, with 4 bases between. The CDR3 sequence is 13 residues long. Germline assignment: CDR1 KGHSH and CDR2 LQKENI. Healthy donors of bone marrow made up the group. PCR involved 60 Vbeta and 13 Jbeta primers. TCRdb keeps only in-frame clones here, not all; method: immunoSEQ multiplex PCR. This repertoire shows about 120,000 clones, 65% to 85% found once; its top ten account for just under 3%. This clone was observed a few times. Its antigen is as yet unknown. The origin of this receptor is a woman aged 35 to 49 in good health and CMV-seropositive. V gene TRBV18 combines with J gene TRBJ1-5; D gene ambiguous. Sequenced sample: PBMCs. CDR3 nucleotides: TGTGCCAGCTCACCCGAGAGCAATCAGCCCCAGCATTTT. This translates into CASSPESNQPQHF.